Shown below are 31 T cell receptor beta chains from a single sample sequenced in a study of technical replicates of blood from several donors. The protocol was immunoSEQ multiplex PCR, while the TCRdb copy is restricted to in-frame clones and leaves out a portion. This sample has roughly 50,000 clones, with 90% to 95% found just once. The sequenced sample consisted of PBMCs. The source is a human donor in good health. Some clones in this sample may be carry-over from other donors' samples.

The J gene is TRBJ1-5, the V gene TRBV4-1; D possibly corresponds to TRBD1 (6 bases). V shed 0 bases and J shed 7 bases, with 16 bases lying between them. Germline loops: CDR1 MGHRA, CDR2 YSYEKL. CDR3 length: 16 amino acids. The CDR3 spells CASSQDIRGAGQPQHF. CDR3 nucleotides: TGCGCCAGCAGCCAAGATATTCGGGGGGCTGGACAGCCCCAGCATTTT.

The chain links TRBV5-1 to TRBJ1-1, with 9 positions matching TRBD1. The CDR3 length is 15 residues. V shed 4 bases, J shed 2 bases, and the junction held 6 bases outside the gene matches. CDR1 SGHRS and CDR2 YFSETQ come from the germline V gene. The CDR3 coding sequence is TGCGCCAGCAGCGCCGGGACAGGGTTTAACACTGAAGCTTTCTTT. Its translation: CASSAGTGFNTEAFF.

This clone was seen only once. This chain uses TRBV5-1 with TRBJ1-2; 12 bases match TRBD1. CDR3 length: 15 residues. J gave up 7 bases and V 1 base, and 5 bases lay outside the gene matches. Germline loops: CDR1 SGHRS, CDR2 YFSETQ. In DNA form, the CDR3 reads TGCGCCAGCAGCTTGTATGGGACAGGGGGCTTTGGCTACACCTTC. It yields the protein CASSLYGTGGFGYTF. The whole variable domain, remainder taken from reference TRBV5-1 and TRBJ1-2, is KAGVTQTPRYLIKTRGQQVTLSCSPISGHRSVSWYQQTPGQGLQFLFEYFSETQRNKGNFPGRFSGRQFSNSRSEMNVSTLELGDSALYLCASSLYGTGGFGYTFGSGTRLTVV.

CDR3 amino acids: CASSPAGQPYEQYF. The CDR3 bases are TGTGCCAGCAGCCCAGCGGGGCAACCCTACGAGCAGTACTTC. The rearrangement uses TRBV5-4 and TRBJ2-7; 7 nucleotides match TRBD2. Germline trimming cut 4 bases from V and 2 bases from J; bases unmatched to any gene: 6. The CDR3 contains 14 residues. Per germline, CDR1 SGHNT and CDR2 YYREEE (reference sequence).

The chain uses TRBV10-2 and TRBJ1-1; the match to TRBD1 covers 8 bases. V gave up 7 bases and J gave up 4 bases; unmatched junction bases: 8. The germline V gene encodes CDR1 WSHSY and CDR2 SAAADI. The CDR3 totals 14 residues. This CDR3 reads CASKLTGAGTEAFF. The DNA for the CDR3 is TGCGCCAGCAAGTTGACAGGGGCGGGCACTGAAGCTTTCTTT.

The chain carries TRBV15 and TRBJ2-7, with 10 bases identical to TRBD2. With 0 bases clipped from V and 4 bases from J, the junction kept 12 bases outside the gene matches. In germline, CDR1 is LNHNV, CDR2 YYDKDF (reference sequence). The CDR3 has 18 residues. CDR3 in amino acids: CATSRDLSASGSWYEQYF. The CDR3 DNA sequence: TGTGCCACCAGCAGAGACCTCTCGGCTAGCGGGAGTTGGTACGAGCAGTACTTC.

The gene calls are TRBV2 and TRBJ2-5, with a tentative D call TRBD2 (5 bases). The CDR3 length is 12 residues. Trimming left V 10 bases short and J 2 bases short, with 11 bases between. CDR1 is SNHLY and CDR2 is FYNNEI in the germline V gene. As DNA, the CDR3 is TGTGCCACCTCATCGGGACAAGAGACCCAGTACTTC. Translation: CATSSGQETQYF.

V usage is TRBV19 and J usage is TRBJ2-7, with 10 bases fitting TRBD2. Germline values: CDR1 LNHDA, CDR2 SQIVND (reference sequence). Trimming cost V 4 bases and J 3 bases; bases outside gene matches: 9. The CDR3 totals 16 residues. CDR3 region: CASSTSSGRAFYEQYF. DNA for the CDR3: TGTGCCAGTAGTACCTCAAGCGGGAGGGCCTTCTACGAGCAGTACTTC.

The chain employs TRBV11-2 and TRBJ1-1; tentatively, D is TRBD1 (5 bases). V was clipped by 2 bases and J by 6 bases, with 13 bases between them. This CDR3 comprises 14 residues. Germline CDR1 is SGHAT and CDR2 is FQNNGV. The CDR3 region is CASSLIGQGSEAFF. CDR3 coding DNA: TGTGCCAGCAGCTTAATAGGGCAGGGCTCTGAAGCTTTCTTT.

The rearrangement uses TRBV5-5 and TRBJ2-7; D is perhaps TRBD1 (6 bases). Per germline, CDR1 SGHKS and CDR2 YYEKEE (reference sequence). V lost 4 bases, J lost 5 bases, and 13 bases lay in between. This CDR3 has 13 residues. CDR3 coding DNA: TGTGCCAGCAGCGGGGCCCGGGACAACGAGCAGTACTTC. It codes for CASSGARDNEQYF. The full variable domain, with the rest looked up from reference TRBV5-5 and TRBJ2-7, is DAGVTQSPTHLIKTRGQQVTLRCSPISGHKSVSWYQQVLGQGPQFIFQYYEKEERGRGNFPDRFSARQFPNYSSELNVNALLLGDSALYLCASSGARDNEQYFGPGTRLTVT.

V usage is TRBV27 and J usage is TRBJ2-1, with TRBD2 matching 8 bases. The V segment lost 6 bases and the J segment 10 bases; nucleotides outside the gene matches: 8. Germline V CDR1 and CDR2: MNHEY, SMNVEV (reference sequence). The CDR3 has 13 amino acids. CDR3 in amino acids: CASSRITGGEQFF. As DNA, the CDR3 is TGTGCCAGCAGCAGAATTACGGGAGGGGAGCAGTTCTTC.

By proportion, this clone is large (0.1 to 1%). The CDR3 sequence: CASSRTSDYNEQFF. In DNA form, the CDR3 reads TGTGCCAGCAGCCGGACTAGCGATTACAATGAGCAGTTCTTC. V and J are TRBV6-5 and TRBJ2-1, with 9 nucleotides matching TRBD2. The trim removed 6 bases at V and 4 bases at J, leaving 4 bases unmatched. Germline V lookup: CDR1 MNHEY, CDR2 SVGAGI. The CDR3 covers 14 residues.

CDR3 amino acids: CASGRTGGYEQYF. The CDR3 DNA is TGTGCTAGTGGCCGGACAGGGGGCTACGAGCAGTACTTC. The chain is built from TRBV12-5 and TRBJ2-7; 10 bases fit TRBD1. Trimming cost V 6 bases and J 3 bases; bases outside gene matches: 2. This CDR3 region has 13 residues. In germline, CDR1 is LGHNT, CDR2 FRNRAP.

This chain joins TRBV2 and TRBJ2-1; TRBD2 matches 15 bases. The germline V gene has CDR1 SNHLY and CDR2 FYNNEI. The trim removed 4 bases at V and 11 bases at J, leaving 3 bases unmatched. There are 14 residues in the CDR3. The CDR3 region has the DNA TGTGCCAGCAGTGGGACTAGCGGGAGGGGGAAGCAGTTCTTC. Translating it yields CASSGTSGRGKQFF.

The chain recombines TRBV9 with TRBJ2-7; TRBD1 might be the D (5 bases). This CDR3 contains 13 residues. V was clipped by 0 bases and J by 6 bases, with 10 bases between them. The V gene's germline CDR1 is SGDLS and CDR2 YYNGEE. The chain's CDR3 is CASSVDPGREQYF. CDR3 sequence (DNA): TGTGCCAGCAGCGTAGACCCAGGGCGCGAGCAGTACTTC.

The rearrangement joins TRBV18 to TRBJ2-1; D might be TRBD2 (6 bases). CDR3 length: 17 residues. CDR1 and CDR2 from the germline V gene are KGHSH and LQKENI. Trimming removed 2 bases at V and 9 bases at J, with 23 bases between. Written as DNA, the CDR3 is TGTGCCAGCTCACCAATATCCGCGGGGACCACCAATATTGAGCAGTTCTTC. It translates to CASSPISAGTTNIEQFF.

J is TRBJ1-2 and V is TRBV9; no clear D gene. Per the germline V gene, CDR1 is SGDLS and CDR2 is YYNGEE. The ends were cut back, 3 bases at V and 6 bases at J, with 18 bases in the middle. The CDR3 is made up of 15 amino acids. The CDR3 region is CASSALSFGEDGYTF. CDR3 nucleotide sequence: TGTGCCAGCAGCGCCCTGTCCTTCGGGGAGGATGGCTACACCTTC. Supplemented by reference TRBV9 and TRBJ1-2, the full variable domain reads DSGVTQTPKHLITATGQRVTLRCSPRSGDLSVYWYQQSLDQGLQFLIQYYNGEERAKGNILERFSAQQFPDLHSELNLSSLELGDSALYFCASSALSFGEDGYTFGSGTRLTVV.

The chain couples TRBV19 to TRBJ1-2; possible D gene TRBD1, 5 bases. This CDR3 is 18 amino acids long. V shed 4 bases and J shed 2 bases, with 23 bases lying between them. Per the germline V gene, CDR1 is LNHDA and CDR2 is SQIVND (reference sequence). CDR3 sequence (DNA): TGTGCCAGTAGTAATATCCCCCGGCAGGGCCCGGGCAACTATGGCTACACCTTC. It translates to CASSNIPRQGPGNYGYTF.

The V call is TRBV2, the J call TRBJ2-5; the match to TRBD1 covers 7 bases. With 3 bases clipped from V and 0 bases from J, the junction kept 1 base outside the gene matches. The CDR3 is 14 residues long. Germline V gene lookup returns CDR1 SNHLY and CDR2 FYNNEI. The CDR3 region has the DNA TGTGCCAGCAGTGAGGACAGGTACCAAGAGACCCAGTACTTC. It codes for CASSEDRYQETQYF.

This chain connects TRBV7-9 to TRBJ2-3; weak D call: TRBD2 (5 bases). The V and J ends lost 2 bases and 4 bases respectively, with 13 bases between them. Looked up from germline, CDR1 is SEHNR and CDR2 is FQNEAQ (reference sequence). The CDR3 has 15 amino acids. The CDR3 region is CASSLSAGIPDTQYF. The CDR3, as DNA: TGTGCCAGCAGCTTATCGGCGGGCATCCCAGATACGCAGTATTTT. The complete variable domain, with remaining parts taken from reference TRBV7-9 and TRBJ2-3, reads DTGVSQNPRHKITKRGQNVTFRCDPISEHNRLYWYRQTLGQGPEFLTYFQNEAQLEKSRLLSDRFSAERPKGSFSTLEIQRTEQGDSAMYLCASSLSAGIPDTQYFGPGTRLTVL.

V gene TRBV4-2 combines with J gene TRBJ2-7; TRBD1 matches at 7 bases. The V gene's germline CDR1 is LGHNA and CDR2 YNFKEQ. The trim removed 4 bases at V and 4 bases at J, leaving 4 bases unmatched. This CDR3 has 13 residues. The CDR3 bases are TGTGCCAGCAGCCGACGGGACAGTTACGAGCAGTACTTC. This gives the protein CASSRRDSYEQYF.

V is TRBV28 and J is TRBJ1-5; TRBD1 is a possible D gene (6 bases). Germline CDR1 and CDR2: MDHEN and SYDVKM. The length of the CDR3 is 13 residues. The V end lost 5 bases, the J end lost 5 bases, and 10 bases lay between the germline ends. CDR3 nucleotide sequence: TGTGCCAGCAGTATAAACAGGGATCAGCCCCAGCATTTT. Translated, it gives CASSINRDQPQHF.

The chain employs TRBV2 and TRBJ2-1, with D possibly TRBD2 on 6 matching bases. With 1 base removed from V and 8 bases from J, the gap between germline ends came to 15 bases. Germline CDR1 SNHLY, CDR2 FYNNEI. This CDR3 contains 15 residues. The CDR3 bases are TGTGCCAGCAGTGAAGACTGGAGGGCGAGACATGAGCAGTTCTTC. Its translation: CASSEDWRARHEQFF.

The V gene is TRBV5-4, the J gene TRBJ1-1; 10 bases line up with TRBD1. Germline trimming cut 4 bases from V and 1 base from J; bases unmatched to any gene: 7. The germline V gene encodes CDR1 SGHNT and CDR2 YYREEE (reference sequence). The CDR3 consists of 16 residues. CDR3 DNA: TGTGCCAGCAGCCCCCTCCGGGACAGGGGGAACACTGAAGCTTTCTTT. Translating it yields CASSPLRDRGNTEAFF.

V usage is TRBV7-2 and J usage is TRBJ2-3; the D gene is possibly TRBD2 (5 bases). V lost 3 bases and J 0 bases, leaving 10 bases between the germline ends. This CDR3 region has 15 residues. CDR1 and CDR2 from the germline V gene are SGHTA and FQGNSA. CDR3 in DNA: TGTGCCAGCAGCTTGGTAGGAGGTAGCACAGATACGCAGTATTTT. This translates into CASSLVGGSTDTQYF.

The chain has TRBV5-1 and TRBJ1-4; maybe TRBD1 (5 bases). CDR1 is SGHRS and CDR2 is YFSETQ in the germline V gene. This CDR3 comprises 15 residues. Trimming shortened V by 0 bases and J by 3 bases, and 9 bases separated the two germline ends. The CDR3, as DNA: TGCGCCAGCAGCTTGGCGGGGGGACCTAATGAAAAACTGTTTTTT. Translation: CASSLAGGPNEKLFF.

This sequence joins TRBV6-1 and TRBJ2-4; 13 positions match TRBD2. Per the germline V gene, CDR1 is MNHNS and CDR2 is SASEGT. There are 16 residues in the CDR3. V shed 3 bases, J shed 3 bases, and the junction held 2 bases outside the gene matches. CDR3 DNA sequence: TGTGCCAGCAGTGACACTAGCGGGGGGGGCAAAAACATTCAGTACTTC. It specifies CASSDTSGGGKNIQYF.

This chain joins TRBV4-3 and TRBJ2-3, with unresolved D. CDR3 size: 15 residues. Trimming removed 0 bases from V and 0 bases from J, with 7 bases in between. Germline lookup yields CDR1 LGHNA and CDR2 YSLEER. The CDR3 sequence is CASSQDQSSTDTQYF. For the CDR3, the DNA is TGCGCCAGCAGCCAAGATCAGTCCAGCACAGATACGCAGTATTTT.

The chain joins TRBV5-8 to TRBJ2-5; 9 bases align to TRBD1. The CDR3 is 16 residues long. J gave up 4 bases and V 4 bases, and 11 bases lay outside the gene matches. From germline, CDR1 is SGHTS and CDR2 YDEGEE. The CDR3 nucleotides read TGTGCCAGCAGCACCGGGACAGGGTCGGTTTCAGAGACCCAGTACTTC. This gives the protein CASSTGTGSVSETQYF. Full variable domain (remainder filled in from reference TRBV5-8 and TRBJ2-5): EAGVTQSPTHLIKTRGQQATLRCSPISGHTSVYWYQQALGLGLQFLLWYDEGEERNRGNFPPRFSGRQFPNYSSELNVNALELEDSALYLCASSTGTGSVSETQYFGPGTRLLVL.

The chain carries TRBV9 and TRBJ2-5, with TRBD2 matching over 7 bases. The CDR3 contains 15 residues. The ends lost 0 bases at V and 3 bases at J; junction bases unmatched: 5. The germline gives CDR1 SGDLS, CDR2 YYNGEE. CDR3 nucleotides: TGTGCCAGCAGCGTAGCGGGAGGAATCGAAGAGACCCAGTACTTC. Translation: CASSVAGGIEETQYF. Variable domain in full (rest from reference TRBV9 and TRBJ2-5): DSGVTQTPKHLITATGQRVTLRCSPRSGDLSVYWYQQSLDQGLQFLIQYYNGEERAKGNILERFSAQQFPDLHSELNLSSLELGDSALYFCASSVAGGIEETQYFGPGTRLLVL.

V usage is TRBV5-1 and J usage is TRBJ1-2, with TRBD1 matching 8 bases. V shed 0 bases and J 3 bases; nucleotides not matched to a gene: 4. This CDR3 has 15 residues. The germline CDR1 and CDR2 sequences are SGHRS and YFSETQ. CDR3 loop: CASSLETGVDYGYTF. As DNA, the CDR3 is TGCGCCAGCAGCTTGGAGACAGGGGTGGACTATGGCTACACCTTC.